This paragraph covers one T cell receptor beta chain sequence. Which antigen it targets is not known. Compared with germline, one end of the junction differs, possibly owing to a read error. This sample stems from a study of T cells in Graves' hyperthyroidism and ophthalmopathy (dated by TCRdb to the late 2010s). For context, the study as a whole: A discovery cohort of about a hundred patients, roughly 45 with Graves' ophthalmopathy and about 58 with stable Graves' hyperthyroidism, was used to find distinguishing TCR V-J signatures. The paper describes TCR Vbeta CDR3 sequencing of some 130 peripheral blood samples, made up of 43 ophthalmopathy patients, more than 70 hyperthyroidism patients and 17 progressor patients. Once sampling was done, hyperthyroidism patients were given methimazole at a starting dose of 30 mg daily, whereas ophthalmopathy patients were given high-dose intravenous methylprednisolone. In addition, the study compared T-cell repertoires in thyroid tissue and in blood from several Graves' hyperthyroidism patients. The 100 or so discovery patients were divided at random into training and test sets in a 7:3 ratio. Prospective prediction of ophthalmopathy was tested in an independent validation cohort of 18 to 20 hyperthyroidism patients and 17 patients who later progressed to ophthalmopathy. The study at large found these results: In cross-validation, a model built on a 13 V-J signature told ophthalmopathy apart from stable hyperthyroidism with just under 90% sensitivity and around 83% specificity, and in testing the same model reached 80%/75%. No statistical method was used to fix the sample size in advance, and group allocation was not hidden from the investigators. In validation, the model predicted progression to ophthalmopathy with just under 71% sensitivity and less than 75% specificity, a median of about six months before onset. Blood samples also contained most of the expanded thyroid clonotypes (frequency above 0.001), which suggests that blood repertoires may reflect thyroid immune responses.

Graves' hyperthyroidism was defined as stable when no progression to ophthalmopathy occurred over 18 months of follow-up. Hyperthyroidism patients were aged 18 to 65 years and newly diagnosed, with disease duration of less than 2 months. The study excluded patients with uncontrolled infections, other autoimmune diseases, pregnancy or lactation. Diagnoses were based on clinical symptoms, serum thyroxine and TRAb, thyroid ultrasound and orbital computed tomography. Total RNA was extracted using Trizol reagent, and RNA quality was assessed on an Agilent 2100 Bioanalyzer. The CDR3 spans 13 residues, from the cysteine through the phenylalanine. The read is trimmed to its CDR3 DNA, 39 bases read in frame from base 1. From a lookup of the germline V gene (reference sequence), CDR1 and CDR2 are MNHNY and SVGAGI. The TCR beta CDR3 regions were amplified from the RNA transcripts. The first round of RT-PCR for the TCR CDR3 was performed with the HTBI primer set and the Qiagen OneStep RT-PCR kit. Libraries were constructed in a second round of multiplex PCR, after which size selection and purification were performed. Libraries were sequenced paired-end with 100 bp reads on an Illumina HiSeq2000. The authors' analysis ran thus. Raw data were processed with SOAPnuke, discarding reads with adapters, uncalled bases, mean Phred below 15, or no exact constant-primer or identifier match. High-quality paired reads were merged using COPE v1.2.5, and each unique nucleotide sequence was defined as a clonotype. Clonotypes were aligned to IMGT TRBV, TRBD and TRBJ reference segments using MiTCR v1.1. The analysis was restricted to V-J combinations with a frequency above 0.0001, which together covered just over 99% of the repertoires. The TCS score was defined as the ratio of F50 (clonal expansion) to E x V (chaos), calculated using BLOSUM62-based TCRdist between CDR3 peptides within each V-J. Welch's t-statistics and random forest reduced approximately 520 V-J features to 13, which were used in a naive Bayes classifier (R e1071). The Morisita-Horn index was used to measure how similar the thyroid and blood repertoires were. The raw public reads went through TCRdb reprocessing: fastp at Q25, MiXCR clone calling, in-frame beta chains kept. Rows with a matching CDR3 protein are joined into one entry that keeps the most common DNA and genes. For this entry, the V and J calls and clone size follow TCRdb and not the study's own pipeline. This sample lists 500,000 to 600,000 distinct CDR3 sequences; roughly 50% were detected once. The ten top clones hold about 8% of the sample.

The chain joins TRBV6-6 to TRBJ1-1; no D gene is confidently identified. What was sequenced was peripheral blood or thyroid tissue (not recorded which). This TCR was sampled from a woman under 30 with Graves' hyperthyroidism. The nucleotide sequence is TGTGCCGGCAGTGAAGCGACTGATACTGAAGCTTTCTTT. It encodes CAGSEATDTEAFF.